The source of this TCR beta chain is a study of T cells in Graves' hyperthyroidism and ophthalmopathy. CDR3 length: 12 residues. The V and J ends lost 6 bases and 5 bases respectively, with 10 bases between them. Germline V gene data show CDR1 as SEHNR and CDR2 as FQNEAQ (reference sequence). Concerning this clonotype itself: With a much larger clone just one base away, this may be a read error.

TCR beta CDR3 region amplification was performed from RNA transcripts. The primer set for the first-round RT-PCR of the TCR CDR3 was HTBI. TCRdb recomputed calls from the multiplex PCR reads with MiXCR, one row per CDR3 protein. This sample has 610,000 or so distinct CDR3 sequences; around 45% occur once, and the top ten carry around 7.7%. Material for sequencing was peripheral blood or thyroid tissue (not recorded which). This sequence was found in a woman aged 18-30 years with Graves' hyperthyroidism. The chain recombines TRBV7-9 with TRBJ1-1; D remains unclear. The CDR3 spells CASRDLGTEAFF. The CDR3 region has the DNA TGTGCCAGCAGAGACCTGGGAACTGAAGCTTTCTTT.